This T cell receptor (beta chain) was recovered during a study of Ad26.COV2.S vaccination and SARS-CoV-2 variants. Study outcomes and limitations: Marked by substantial breadth, spike-specific CD8+ and CD4+ T cell responses were reportedly seen after vaccination.

Notes on this clone: Its specificity is not known. This sample also contains other DNA sequences that code for the same CDR3.

Germline CDR1 and CDR2: MNHEY and SVGEGT. The germline V and J ends were trimmed by 2 bases and 4 bases, with 5 bases remaining between them. This CDR3 has 12 amino acids. Treatment of the sample: roughly 19 received Ad26.COV2.S at low or high dose, single or two shots; about 5 received placebo; per-sample allocation not given. All samples were drawn on day 63, counting from the first vaccine or placebo injection. An adult of 18-55 years in Boston served as donor. Sequencing was performed with immunoSEQ multiplex PCR; in TCRdb, only in-frame clones are kept and a portion is missing. The sample includes 200,000 to 250,000 clones, roughly 88% of them seen just once.

This clonotype was sampled from a person between 18 and 65 years old who received the Ad26.COV2.S COVID-19 vaccine or a placebo. The V gene is TRBV6-2 or TRBV6-3, the J gene TRBJ1-1; D is unclear. Here the sequenced sample was peripheral blood, taken in a trial of Ad26.COV2.S vaccine versus placebo. The CDR3 DNA sequence: TGTGCCAGCAGTTACGTCGGCACTGAAGCTTTCTTT. Amino acid sequence: CASSYVGTEAFF.